This is a list of T cell receptor beta chains from one sample in a study of cytomegalovirus exposure and HLA in healthy donors. Assay used: immunoSEQ multiplex PCR; TCRdb lists only in-frame clones, some missing. The sample consists of about 87,000 clones, approximately 74% of them appearing once. The sequencing input was PBMCs. The source is a man aged 30 to 39 in good health and CMV-seropositive. Both conserved end residues are part of each CDR3. The D gene is left open where the match is weak. Not every row has a clone size; where given, it reads once, few, many or a size class.

CDR3,DNA,size,J,V,D
CATSARGQSYEQYF,TGTGCCACCAGCGCCAGGGGACAGTCCTACGAGCAGTACTTC,NA,TRBJ2-7,TRBV15,TRBD1
CASSTWTSGKLNEQFF,TGTGCCAGCAGCACCTGGACTAGCGGGAAGTTGAATGAGCAGTTCTTC,NA,TRBJ2-1,TRBV7-9,TRBD2
CASSSAGGYTEAFF,TGCGCCAGCAGTTCGGCAGGGGGATACACTGAAGCTTTCTTT,few,TRBJ1-1,TRBV5-1,TRBD1
CAGDGTGGNTEAFF,TGCGCCGGGGACGGGACAGGCGGAAACACTGAAGCTTTCTTT,NA,TRBJ1-1,TRBV5-1,TRBD1
CASSGLGQEIWGALHF,TGTGCCAGCAGTGGTCTAGGGCAGGAGATATGGGGGGCCCTCCACTTT,NA,TRBJ1-6,TRBV2,NA
CASRHPGEKLFF,TGTGCCAGCAGACATCCAGGTGAAAAACTGTTTTTT,NA,TRBJ1-4,TRBV25-1,NA
CASSSGGTGNQPQHF,TGTGCCAGCAGCTCAGGGGGGACGGGCAATCAGCCCCAGCATTTT,NA,TRBJ1-5,TRBV7-9,TRBD1
CASSPSRDSYEQYF,TGTGCCAGCAGCCCCTCCCGGGACTCCTACGAGCAGTACTTC,NA,TRBJ2-7,TRBV7-3,NA
CATSAGWTGIFEPQHF,TGTGCCACCAGCGCCGGATGGACAGGTATATTTGAGCCCCAGCATTTT,NA,TRBJ1-5,TRBV15,TRBD1
CASGSGALEQYF,TGTGCCAGCGGGAGCGGGGCACTCGAGCAGTACTTC,NA,TRBJ2-7,TRBV6-5,TRBD2
CATSSYGADRDTEAFF,TGTGCCACCAGCAGCTATGGAGCCGACCGAGACACTGAAGCTTTCTTT,NA,TRBJ1-1,TRBV15,NA
CASSPTSGKETQYF,TGTGCCAGCAGCCCGACTAGCGGTAAAGAGACCCAGTACTTC,few,TRBJ2-5,TRBV7-3,TRBD2
CASSPEAGGPDTQYF,TGTGCCAGCAGCCCAGAAGCGGGAGGCCCAGATACGCAGTATTTT,few,TRBJ2-3,TRBV7-9,TRBD2
CASTGQGNHGYTF,TGCGCCAGCACCGGACAGGGGAATCATGGCTACACCTTC,NA,TRBJ1-2,TRBV5-1,TRBD1
CASSPLTSAQETQYF,TGTGCCAGCAGTCCTCTAACTAGCGCCCAAGAGACCCAGTACTTC,NA,TRBJ2-5,TRBV28,TRBD2
CASGTGDYGYTF,TGTGCCAGCGGGACAGGAGACTATGGCTACACCTTC,few,TRBJ1-2,TRBV7-6,TRBD1
CASSIRGNTEAFF,TGTGCCAGTAGTATCAGGGGGAACACTGAAGCTTTCTTT,NA,TRBJ1-1,TRBV19,NA
CASSQQGVNTEAFF,TGTGCCAGCAGCCAACAGGGGGTAAACACTGAAGCTTTCTTT,NA,TRBJ1-1,TRBV28,TRBD1
CASSPRMGQGGVMFF,TGTGCCAGCAGCCCCCGAATGGGTCAGGGGGGAGTTATGTTCTTC,NA,TRBJ2-1,TRBV25-1,NA
CASSFYRGGYTF,TGTGCCAGCAGCTTCTACAGGGGCGGCTACACCTTC,NA,TRBJ1-2,TRBV5-6,TRBD1
CASSFGQGDYEQYF,TGCGCCAGCAGCTTTGGTCAGGGGGACTACGAGCAGTACTTC,NA,TRBJ2-7,TRBV5-1,TRBD1
CASRPRDRGYEQYF,TGTGCCAGCAGGCCACGGGACAGGGGCTACGAGCAGTACTTC,NA,TRBJ2-7,TRBV6-6,TRBD1
CASSPPSGSYNEQFF,TGTGCCAGCAGCCCCCCTAGCGGGAGCTACAATGAGCAGTTCTTC,NA,TRBJ2-1,TRBV7-9,TRBD2
CASSPLGGYNSPLHF,TGTGCCAGCAGTCCCCTAGGGGGTTATAATTCACCCCTCCACTTT,few,TRBJ1-6,TRBV2,NA
CASSLGGLAGNEQFF,TGTGCCAGCAGCTTGGGGGGACTAGCGGGGAATGAGCAGTTCTTC,few,TRBJ2-1,TRBV5-8,TRBD2
CAISEGQPSEKLFF,TGTGCCATCAGTGAGGGACAGCCTTCTGAAAAACTGTTTTTT,few,TRBJ1-4,TRBV10-3,NA
CASSPGQGALGQQFF,TGTGCCAGCAGCCCGGGACAGGGGGCCCTGGGACAGCAGTTCTTC,NA,TRBJ2-1,TRBV6-1,TRBD1
CASSGEAQPQHF,TGTGCCAGCAGTGGGGAGGCCCAGCCCCAGCATTTT,NA,TRBJ1-5,TRBV2,NA
CAISVPPDGYTF,TGTGCCATCAGTGTTCCACCGGATGGCTACACCTTC,NA,TRBJ1-2,TRBV10-3,NA